This entry describes one TCR beta chain. Its antigen is as yet unknown. The entry originates in a study of T cell responses to AZD1222 COVID-19 vaccine. Whole-study findings and limits: The peak T cell response came first, and repertoires were sampled only after it. Most donors were white British and more were female, and clonal diversity was possibly underestimated.

Recipients boosted at about 4 weeks or about 12 weeks are pooled. Between the trimmed V and J ends, which lost 2 bases and 5 bases, there was a span of 4 bases. CDR1 GTSNPN and CDR2 SVGIG come from the germline V gene (reference sequence). The CDR3 has 11 residues. Profiling relied on immunoSEQ multiplex PCR, and the TCRdb table lists in-frame clones only, not all of them. The sample includes about 82,000 clones, 83% of them seen just once. The V gene is TRBV30, the J gene TRBJ2-1; D unclear. This sample comprised peripheral blood, obtained 28 days after the second AZD1222 dose. This clonotype was obtained from an adult who received the AZD1222 COVID-19 vaccine. This chain's CDR3 is CAWSPHNEQFF. The DNA for the CDR3 is TGTGCCTGGAGTCCCCACAATGAGCAGTTCTTC.